Listed below are T cell receptor beta chains from one sample, sequenced in a study of shared T cell receptors in the human thymus. Using immunoSEQ multiplex PCR, the repertoire was profiled, and TCRdb retains in-frame clones only, with some absent. The sample contains approximately 490,000 clones, around 82% of which appear only once. These data also formed part of another study, on human thymus T cells.

The sequenced sample consisted of thymocytes. The receptors come from a boy under three years old with a congenital heart defect. CDR3s include the opening cysteine and the closing phenylalanine or tryptophan.

V gene | CDR3 protein
TRBV10-2 | CASSAEVMRAYEQYF
TRBV18 | CASSRAGQPGSIGNTIYF
TRBV5-8 | CASSLVGLAGGPIEQFF
TRBV5-1 | CASSFKGTSGTDTQYF
TRBV4-3 | CASSQDRPFGSTDTQYF
TRBV7-8 | CASSPSGTGNQPQHF
TRBV7-3 | CASSLSPGHEQYF
TRBV30 | CAFIRGTNEKLFF
TRBV7-8 | CASSLGGPGGPGDTQYF
TRBV30 | CAWKQLEAFF
TRBV19 | CASSLGEFSPSGNTIYF
TRBV27 | CASRRIPADTQYF
TRBV19 | CASSPRRDYTYEQYF
TRBV7-8 | CASSLASSGKSSYNEQFF
TRBV4-2 | CASSPGTSGRPYEQYF
TRBV4-3 | CASSQVVRGTDTQYF
TRBV30 | CAWSRREPHAGELFF
TRBV19 | CASSPNRDRSYGYTF
TRBV27 | CASSWGGGPEAFF
TRBV7-6 | CASSLRGTGELFF
TRBV7-9 | CASSPPFGREGLNNEQFF
TRBV30 | CAWSGGTDREPSNQPQHF
TRBV21-1 | CASSKLRRETQYF